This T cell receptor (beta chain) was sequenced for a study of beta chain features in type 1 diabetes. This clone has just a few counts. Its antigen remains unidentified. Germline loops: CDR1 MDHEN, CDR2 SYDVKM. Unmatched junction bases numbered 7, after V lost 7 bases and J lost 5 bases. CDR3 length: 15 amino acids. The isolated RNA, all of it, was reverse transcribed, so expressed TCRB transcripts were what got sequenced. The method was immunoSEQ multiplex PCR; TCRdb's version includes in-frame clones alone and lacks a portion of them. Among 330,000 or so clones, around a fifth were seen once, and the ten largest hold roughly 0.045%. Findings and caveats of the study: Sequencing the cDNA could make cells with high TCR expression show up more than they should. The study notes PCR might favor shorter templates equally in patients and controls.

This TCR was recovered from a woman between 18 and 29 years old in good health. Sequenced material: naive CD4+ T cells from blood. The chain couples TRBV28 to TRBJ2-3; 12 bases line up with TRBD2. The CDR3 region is CASTLAGGRGDTQYF. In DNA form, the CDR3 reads TGTGCCAGCACCCTAGCGGGGGGGCGGGGAGATACGCAGTATTTT.